This TCR beta chain was recorded in a study of cytomegalovirus exposure and HLA in healthy donors. The validation cohort, a group of around 130 subjects, included the donors and was separate from the roughly 600-subject first cohort. Study conclusions and caveats: The study labeled 150 to 200 TCR beta chains cytomegalovirus-associated. One later analysis, an examination of the 90 to 150 validation repertoires, found that first-cohort TCR clusters tended to co-occur in them. Most TCR sequences proved rare, with some public TCRs found in many donors.

Sequenced by immunoSEQ multiplex PCR; TCRdb stores in-frame clones only, minus some. This table holds some 320,000 clones, roughly 90% found once. On this clone itself: The antigen is unknown.

This CDR3 is 13 amino acids long. Trimming left V 0 bases short and J 2 bases short, with 8 bases between. Germline values: CDR1 SQVTM, CDR2 ANQGSEA. Sequencing was carried out using PBMCs. This sequence originates from a woman in her twenties or thirties in good health and CMV-seropositive. This sequence joins TRBV29-1 and TRBJ2-7; D unclear. In DNA, the CDR3 is TGCAGCGTTGAAGATTTAGGGACCTACGAGCAGTACTTC. Its translation is CSVEDLGTYEQYF.